This T cell receptor beta chain was sequenced in a study of blood T cells in healthy people across ages (dated by TCRdb to the mid-2010s). For the wider study: In model experiments, template switching captured about one uniquely barcoded TCR beta cDNA molecule for every two T cells. To track age-related changes in TCR beta repertoire diversity, the study relied on deep sequencing normalized with unique cDNA molecular identifiers. The donors were divided into four age groups: young (average approximately 16 years), middle-aged (over 35), aged (62) and long-lived (82). Using the same blood draw, the study looked at two additional independent replicas of 1 million unique cDNA reads for two donors, one aged 18 to 30 and the other aged 80 or older.

Of note for this clonotype: Its antigen remains unidentified. No qualities accompany the bases; no much larger clone lies one base away.

From the germline V gene, CDR1 is MDHEN and CDR2 is SYDVKM. The germline ends are 20 bases apart after V is trimmed by 8 bases and J by 0 bases. Measured from the cysteine to the phenylalanine, the CDR3 is 17 residues long. Here the CDR3 DNA is all that survives: 51 bases in frame from base 1. The approximately 40 donors, aged about 6 to 95 years, were systemically healthy Caucasian individuals from Russia. Each donor gave roughly 9.5 milliliters of peripheral blood, collected into EDTA-treated Vacutainer tubes. Ficoll-Paque density-gradient centrifugation was used to isolate PBMCs, with at least 7 million per sample. Total RNA was extracted from PBMCs with Trizol reagent, with at least 5 micrograms obtained per sample. For every donor, an aliquot of PBMCs went through flow cytometry to measure the percentages of naive CD45RAhigh/CD27high T cells. Library construction relied on 5' RACE. TCRdb names Illumina HiSeq 2500 as the instrument used. A second about 7 to 11 cycle PCR used a sample-barcoded 5' primer and a J-beta primer mix. A unique molecular identifier was introduced onto each TCR beta cDNA molecule by a template-switch 5' adaptor carrying 12 random nucleotides. Each sample yielded at least 2.5 million CDR3-containing paired-end reads. All of the RNA was converted into first-strand cDNA using the Mint cDNA synthesis kit, with a TRBC-specific oligonucleotide serving as the primer. All cDNA was treated with uracil-DNA glycosylase and then went through a first 18-cycle PCR with the universal primers M1SS and BC2_uni_R. The original methods were these. For normalization, 1 million high-quality reads, each with a distinct molecular identifier, were randomly selected from each sample. Reads with shared molecular identifiers were discarded instead of being binned into consensus sequences. CDR3 identification, clonotype clustering and error correction used MiTCR with a Q25 quality threshold and the strictest error-elimination algorithm. A nonparametric unseen species model with Euler transformation was used to estimate a lower bound on total TCR beta diversity. TCRdb reprocessed the public reads (quality trimming at Q25 with fastp, clone calling with MiXCR) and kept in-frame beta chains. Here each entry gathers all rows of one CDR3 protein and keeps the most common genes and DNA. Clone size and V and J calls follow TCRdb, not the original study. This sample comprises some 850,000 distinct CDR3 sequences, roughly 26% of them detected only once. The ten most abundant clones make up less than 3.5% of the sample.

Overall study results and their limits: Because the CMV infection status of the donors was unknown, age-related changes in expanded clonotypes may potentially have been confounded. Because profiling used bulk unsorted PBMCs, naive and antigen-experienced compartments could not be compared conclusively. There was a strong correlation between observed TCR beta diversity and the percentage of naive T cells measured by flow cytometry. Compared with the aged group, the long-lived group had more naive CD4+ T cells, fewer expanded clones and increased TCR diversity, suggesting age selection. Estimates of total diversity from one million sequenced T cells were regarded as lower bounds and underestimates. Observed TCR beta diversity per million T cells fell roughly linearly with age, and a significant reduction was already apparent by age roughly 40.

The same data also went into a second study, on T cells of mothers and their children. The other study reports the following: Donors were nine systemically healthy Caucasian individuals: three mothers and their six children. cDNA synthesis used all of the extracted RNA, with roughly 1.6 ug of RNA in each 15 ul reaction. In the second PCR, the M1S primer added sample barcodes and 2-4 random nucleotides. More than 8.5 million TCR beta CDR3 reads were obtained from each mother, and about 3 million reads were obtained from each child. Thymic selection shapes the output of TCR recombination in a similar way in related and unrelated pairs, and inherited differences have a minor effect. Related mother-child pairs always showed normalized repertoire overlap that was slightly higher than in unrelated mother-child pairs, though the difference was never significant. Persistent microchimeric T cell clones were not detected, at a sensitivity of approximately 98 clones per million clonotypes. Deep NGS was used in the study to compare the TCR beta repertoires of mothers and children and to look for features that separate related mother-child pairs from unrelated individuals. The mean age was roughly 40 +/- 4 years for the mothers and about 12 +/- 4 years for the children. After adapter ligation with NEBNext reagents, the libraries were sequenced on Illumina HiSeq 2000 with 100+100 nt paired-end reads. To avoid cross-contamination, the mother libraries and the child libraries were prepared a month apart and sequenced in separate runs. Between roughly 450,000 and 2,200,000 distinct TCR beta clonotypes were identified per donor. Naive TCR beta clonotypes were estimated from low-frequency clonotypes matched to each donor's FACS-determined naive share, without sorting.

The specimen was blood. This clonotype was sampled from a boy aged 5-17 years in good health. Rearrangement joined TRBV28 to TRBJ2-4; there is no confident call for the D gene. The CDR3 region has the sequence CASSPRTVSLAKNIQYF. The bases are TGTGCCAGCTCCCCCCGTACAGTATCCTTAGCCAAAAACATTCAGTACTTC.